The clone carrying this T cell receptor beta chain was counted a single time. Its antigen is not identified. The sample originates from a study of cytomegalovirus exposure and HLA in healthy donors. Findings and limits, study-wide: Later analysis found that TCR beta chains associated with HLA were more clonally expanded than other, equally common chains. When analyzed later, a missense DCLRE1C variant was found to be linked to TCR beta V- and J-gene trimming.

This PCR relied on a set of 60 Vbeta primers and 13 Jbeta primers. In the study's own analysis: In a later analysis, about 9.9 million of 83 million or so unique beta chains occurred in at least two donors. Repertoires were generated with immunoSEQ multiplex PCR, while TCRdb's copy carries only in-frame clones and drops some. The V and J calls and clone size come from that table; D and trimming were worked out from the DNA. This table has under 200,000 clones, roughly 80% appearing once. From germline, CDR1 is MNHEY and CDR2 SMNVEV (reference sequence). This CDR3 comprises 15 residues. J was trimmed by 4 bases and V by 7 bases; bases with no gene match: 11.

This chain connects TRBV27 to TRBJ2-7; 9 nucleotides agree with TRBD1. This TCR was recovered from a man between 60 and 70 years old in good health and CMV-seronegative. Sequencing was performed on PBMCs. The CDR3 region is CASNRGDRVSYEQYF. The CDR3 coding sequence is TGTGCCAGCAACCGGGGGGACAGGGTCTCGTACGAGCAGTACTTC.